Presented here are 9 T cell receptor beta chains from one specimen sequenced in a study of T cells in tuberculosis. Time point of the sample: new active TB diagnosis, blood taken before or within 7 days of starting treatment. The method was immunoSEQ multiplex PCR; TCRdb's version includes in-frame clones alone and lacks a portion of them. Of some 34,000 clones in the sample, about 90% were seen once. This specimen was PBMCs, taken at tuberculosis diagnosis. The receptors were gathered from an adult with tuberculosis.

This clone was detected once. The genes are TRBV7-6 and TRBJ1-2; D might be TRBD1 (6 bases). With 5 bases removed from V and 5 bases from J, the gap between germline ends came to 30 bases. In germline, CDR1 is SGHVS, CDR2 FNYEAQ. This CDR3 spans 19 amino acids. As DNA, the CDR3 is TGTGCCAGCAGCCTCATATCGGGGGGGCCGAATTCTCCTGGTTATGGCTACACCTTC. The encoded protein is CASSLISGGPNSPGYGYTF.

CDR3 coding DNA: TGCGCCAGCAGCCAAGATAGTGACAGTTCCCCGGGCACAGATACGCAGTATTTT. Residues: CASSQDSDSSPGTDTQYF. The chain has TRBV4-1 and TRBJ2-3, with TRBD1 as a possible D gene (5 bases). V dropped 0 bases and J dropped 1 base, with 17 bases sitting between them. This CDR3 has 18 residues. Germline V gene data show CDR1 as MGHRA and CDR2 as YSYEKL.

The CDR3, as DNA: TGTGCCAGCAGCCAAGAGCCGGGAACAGCCGGCTACACCTTC. Its protein is CASSQEPGTAGYTF. This chain links TRBV4-2 with TRBJ1-2; D ambiguous. This CDR3 is 14 amino acids long. Germline CDR1 LGHNA, CDR2 YNFKEQ. The V end was cut by 0 bases, the J end by 8 bases, with 13 bases between.

The CDR3 loop reads CASSYDGSFYEQYF. DNA for the CDR3: TGTGCCAGCAGTTACGACGGGAGCTTCTACGAGCAGTACTTC. V usage is TRBV6-6 and J usage is TRBJ2-7; TRBD2 might be the D (6 bases). Germline V CDR1 and CDR2: MNHNY, SVGAGI (reference sequence). The CDR3 loop spans 14 amino acids. V lost 2 bases and J 3 bases, leaving 11 bases between the germline ends.

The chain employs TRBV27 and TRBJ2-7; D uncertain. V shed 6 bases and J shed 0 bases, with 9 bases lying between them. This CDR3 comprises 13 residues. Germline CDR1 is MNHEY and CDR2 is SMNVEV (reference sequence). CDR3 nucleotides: TGTGCCAGCAGCTGGGCGAGCTCCTACGAGCAGTACTTC. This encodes CASSWASSYEQYF.

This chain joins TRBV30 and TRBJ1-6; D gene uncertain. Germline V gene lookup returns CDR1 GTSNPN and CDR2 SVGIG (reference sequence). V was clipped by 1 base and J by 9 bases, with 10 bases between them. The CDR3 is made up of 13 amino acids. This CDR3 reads CAWSAEQTSPLHF. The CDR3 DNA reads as TGTGCCTGGAGTGCCGAACAGACTTCACCCCTCCACTTT.

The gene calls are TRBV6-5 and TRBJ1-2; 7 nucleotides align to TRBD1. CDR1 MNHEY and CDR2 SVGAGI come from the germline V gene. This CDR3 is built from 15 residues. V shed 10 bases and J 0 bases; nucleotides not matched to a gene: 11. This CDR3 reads CATNRDSVANYGYTF. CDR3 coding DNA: TGTGCCACAAACCGGGACAGCGTTGCTAACTATGGCTACACCTTC.

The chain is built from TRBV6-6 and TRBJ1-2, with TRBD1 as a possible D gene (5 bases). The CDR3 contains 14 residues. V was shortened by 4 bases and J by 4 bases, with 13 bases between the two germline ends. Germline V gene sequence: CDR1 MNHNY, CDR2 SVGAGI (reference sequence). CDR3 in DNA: TGTGCCAGCAGTTCGCCGACAGCAACCTATGGCTACACCTTC. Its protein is CASSSPTATYGYTF.

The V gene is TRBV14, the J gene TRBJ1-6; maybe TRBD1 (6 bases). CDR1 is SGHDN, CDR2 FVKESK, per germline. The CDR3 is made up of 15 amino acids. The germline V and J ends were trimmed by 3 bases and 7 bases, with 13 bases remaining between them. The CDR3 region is CASSQFEGGNSPLHF. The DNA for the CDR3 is TGTGCCAGCAGCCAGTTCGAAGGGGGAAATTCACCCCTCCACTTT.